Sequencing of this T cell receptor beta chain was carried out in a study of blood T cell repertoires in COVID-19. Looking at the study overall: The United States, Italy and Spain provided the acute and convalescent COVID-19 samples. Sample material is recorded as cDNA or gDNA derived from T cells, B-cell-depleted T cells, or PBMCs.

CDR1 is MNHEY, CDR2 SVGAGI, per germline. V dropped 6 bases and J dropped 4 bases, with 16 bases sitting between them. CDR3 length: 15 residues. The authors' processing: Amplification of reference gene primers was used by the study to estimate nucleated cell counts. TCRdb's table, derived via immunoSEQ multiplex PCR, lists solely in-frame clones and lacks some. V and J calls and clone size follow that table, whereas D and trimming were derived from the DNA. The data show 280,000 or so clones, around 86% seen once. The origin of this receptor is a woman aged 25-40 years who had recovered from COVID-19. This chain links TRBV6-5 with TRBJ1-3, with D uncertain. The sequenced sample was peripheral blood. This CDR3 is CASSPPPWPGNTIYF. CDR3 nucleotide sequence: TGTGCCAGCAGCCCACCCCCATGGCCAGGAAACACCATATATTTT.